This TCR beta chain was identified in a study of blood T cell repertoires in COVID-19. Background on the study: T cells, B-cell-depleted T cells, or PBMCs supplied cDNA or gDNA.

Trimming at V came to 2 bases and at J to 6 bases, leaving 4 bases not matched to a gene. The V gene's germline CDR1 is SGHTA and CDR2 FQGTGA. The CDR3 spans 15 residues. Per the authors' pipeline: Quantification of nucleated cells was approximated via reference gene primer amplification. Using immunoSEQ multiplex PCR, the repertoire was profiled, and TCRdb retains in-frame clones only, with some absent. That table is the source of V, J and clone size, and D and trimming were worked out from the DNA. The table shows about 46,000 clones, with 80% to 90% occurring only once. The receptor comes from a human donor in a cohort sampled during active COVID-19. The donor label of this sample is uncertain. The chain recombines TRBV7-3 with TRBJ1-6; 7 bases are a match to TRBD1. Sample: peripheral blood. CDR3 DNA: TGTGCCAGCAGCTTATTCGCAGGGGGTAATTCACCCCTCCACTTT. Translated: CASSLFAGGNSPLHF.